This T cell receptor (beta chain) was obtained from a study of cytomegalovirus exposure and HLA in healthy donors. This clone showed up just a few times. Primers included in the PCR were 60 Vbeta and 13 Jbeta primers. Assay used: immunoSEQ multiplex PCR; TCRdb lists only in-frame clones, some missing. This sample carries approximately 220,000 clones, around 80% of them seen once, and the ten largest clones take 6%. Germline CDR1 and CDR2: SGDLS and YYNGEE. The CDR3 loop spans 15 amino acids. Trimming took 0 bases from V and 7 from J; bases not matched to a gene: 3. The sample consisted of PBMCs. This sequence was found in a man aged 35-49 years in good health and CMV-seropositive. The chain is built from TRBV9 and TRBJ2-1, with 11 bases fitting TRBD2. CDR3 DNA: TGTGCCAGCAGCGTAGTTTCTAGCGGGAGGAATGAGCAGTTCTTC. This sequence encodes CASSVVSSGRNEQFF.